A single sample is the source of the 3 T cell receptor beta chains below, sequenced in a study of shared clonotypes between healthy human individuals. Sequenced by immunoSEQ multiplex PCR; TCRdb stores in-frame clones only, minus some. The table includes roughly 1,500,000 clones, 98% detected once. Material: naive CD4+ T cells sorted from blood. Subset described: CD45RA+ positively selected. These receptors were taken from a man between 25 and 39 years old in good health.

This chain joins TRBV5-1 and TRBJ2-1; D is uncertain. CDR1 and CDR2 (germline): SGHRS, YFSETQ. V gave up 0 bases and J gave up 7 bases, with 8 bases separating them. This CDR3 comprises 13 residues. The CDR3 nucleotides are TGCGCCAGCAGCTTGGCCCTGGCTAATGAGCAGTTCTTC. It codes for CASSLALANEQFF.

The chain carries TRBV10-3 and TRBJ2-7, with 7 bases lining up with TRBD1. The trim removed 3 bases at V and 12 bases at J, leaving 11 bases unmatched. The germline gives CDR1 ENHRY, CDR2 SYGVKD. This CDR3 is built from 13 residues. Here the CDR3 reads CAISDIEGGPGYF. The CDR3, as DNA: TGTGCCATCAGTGACATCGAAGGGGGCCCCGGGTACTTC.

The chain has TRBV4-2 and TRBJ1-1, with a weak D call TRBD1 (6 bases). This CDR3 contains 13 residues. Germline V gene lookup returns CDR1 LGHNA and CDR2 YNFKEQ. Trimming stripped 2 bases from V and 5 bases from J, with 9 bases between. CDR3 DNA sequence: TGTGCCAGCAGCCAACTACAGGGAACTGAAGCTTTCTTT. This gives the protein CASSQLQGTEAFF.